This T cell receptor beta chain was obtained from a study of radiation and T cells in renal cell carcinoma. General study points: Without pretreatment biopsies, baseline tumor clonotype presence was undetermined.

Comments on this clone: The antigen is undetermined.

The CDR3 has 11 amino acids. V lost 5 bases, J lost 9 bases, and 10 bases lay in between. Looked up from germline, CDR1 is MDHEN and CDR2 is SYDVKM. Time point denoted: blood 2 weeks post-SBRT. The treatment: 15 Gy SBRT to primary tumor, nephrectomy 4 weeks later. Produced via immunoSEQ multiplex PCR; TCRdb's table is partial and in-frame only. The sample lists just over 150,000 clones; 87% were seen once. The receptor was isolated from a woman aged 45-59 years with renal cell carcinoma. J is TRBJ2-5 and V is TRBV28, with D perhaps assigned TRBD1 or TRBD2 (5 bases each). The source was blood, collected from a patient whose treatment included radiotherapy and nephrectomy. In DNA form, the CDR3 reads TGTGCCAGCAGTGTCTTGGGGGCCCAGTACTTC. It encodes CASSVLGAQYF.